The 10 T cell receptor beta chains below all came from one sample that was sequenced in a study of blood T cell repertoires in COVID-19. Here immunoSEQ multiplex PCR was the method, and the copy in TCRdb shows in-frame clones only, minus some. Of 200,000 to 250,000 clones detected, less than 90% appear once; the ten largest clones hold under 3%. The sequencing sample was made of PBMCs or T cells enriched from blood (not recorded which). The receptors derive from a woman in her thirties who had recovered from COVID-19.

This clone was counted between two and nine times. The chain has TRBV20-1 and TRBJ1-1; D may be TRBD1 (5 bases). This CDR3 is built from 11 residues. The germline V and J ends were trimmed by 6 bases and 11 bases, with 16 bases remaining between them. Germline CDR1 reads DFQATT; CDR2 reads SNEGSKA (reference sequence). CDR3 in DNA: TGCAGTGCACCTCAGGGAACAGCTGCTTTCTTT. Residues: CSAPQGTAAFF.

The chain links TRBV7-9 to TRBJ1-4, with TRBD1 matching over 10 bases. CDR1 is SEHNR, CDR2 FQNEAQ, per germline (reference sequence). The CDR3 sequence is 15 residues long. Trimming removed 3 bases from V and 7 bases from J; junction bases left unmatched: 5. CDR3 region: CASSFTGTGVEKLFF. The CDR3 bases are TGTGCCAGCAGCTTCACCGGGACAGGGGTTGAAAAACTGTTTTTT.

The rearrangement uses TRBV10-3 and TRBJ2-7, with TRBD1 identical over 9 bases. V was pared by 0 bases and J by 2 bases, with 5 bases of the junction left unmatched. The germline CDR1 and CDR2 sequences are ENHRY and SYGVKD. This CDR3 comprises 16 residues. The CDR3 reads CAISESRTGDAYEQYF. CDR3 bases: TGTGCCATCAGTGAGTCACGGACAGGGGACGCCTACGAGCAGTACTTC.

The chain recombines TRBV19 with TRBJ1-2; TRBD1 matches 9 bases. CDR1 is LNHDA, CDR2 SQIVND, per germline (reference sequence). The junction had 6 bases not matched to a gene; V was cut back by 7 bases and J by 6 bases. The length of the CDR3 is 13 residues. The CDR3 reads CASTIGTGHGYTF. The DNA for the CDR3 is TGTGCCAGTACCATTGGGACAGGGCATGGCTACACCTTC.

The genes are TRBV9 and TRBJ2-7; TRBD1 agrees at 7 bases. V gave up 0 bases and J gave up 1 base; unmatched junction bases: 16. Germline CDR1 is SGDLS and CDR2 is YYNGEE. This CDR3 has 19 amino acids. Written as DNA, the CDR3 is TGTGCCAGCAGCGTAGTGAGAGCCAAAGGACAGGTCATATCCTACGAGCAGTACTTC. It specifies CASSVVRAKGQVISYEQYF.

The genes are TRBV13 and TRBJ2-7, with TRBD2 identical over 7 bases. Germline-derived CDR1 and CDR2 are PRHDT and FYEKMQ (reference sequence). This CDR3 has 14 amino acids. With V trimmed by 4 bases and J by 7 bases, 10 bases remained unmatched. The CDR3 reads CASSSAGGLGEQYF. CDR3 in DNA: TGTGCCAGCAGCTCGGCCGGGGGGTTGGGTGAGCAGTACTTC.

This clone was detected once. The chain recombines TRBV7-9 with TRBJ2-7; TRBD1 matches at 7 bases. Unmatched junction bases numbered 8, after V lost 5 bases and J lost 1 base. The CDR3 has 15 residues. CDR1 and CDR2 (germline): SEHNR, FQNEAQ (reference sequence). The CDR3 here is CASSHRDSKSYEQYF. CDR3 DNA sequence: TGTGCCAGCAGCCACCGGGACAGTAAATCCTACGAGCAGTACTTC.

This chain uses TRBV2 with TRBJ1-2; weak D call: TRBD1 (5 bases). V lost 3 bases and J lost 14, with 16 bases in between. This CDR3 has 12 residues. Germline V gene data show CDR1 as SNHLY and CDR2 as FYNNEI. The CDR3 loop reads CASSEGRGSQTF. The CDR3 bases are TGTGCCAGCAGTGAGGGGAGGGGTAGTCAGACCTTC.

The V call is TRBV5-1, the J call TRBJ1-4; 9 nucleotides align to TRBD1. The CDR3 loop spans 16 amino acids. Germline V lookup: CDR1 SGHRS, CDR2 YFSETQ. V lost 6 bases, J lost 6 bases, and 12 bases stayed unmatched. The CDR3 nucleotides read TGCGCCAGCACCTTCAGACCGGGACAGGGTTATGAAAAACTGTTTTTT. It encodes CASTFRPGQGYEKLFF.

CDR3: CASTPREGETQYF. The CDR3 nucleotides are TGTGCCAGCACCCCCAGGGAGGGGGAGACCCAGTACTTC. V usage is TRBV12-3 or TRBV12-4 and J usage is TRBJ2-5, with TRBD2 matching 7 bases. J was trimmed by 5 bases and V by 7 bases; bases with no gene match: 7. The CDR3 has 13 residues.